This entry concerns a single T cell receptor beta chain. These data are taken from a study of blood T cell repertoires in COVID-19. Turning to the study itself: The United States, Italy and Spain were the sources of the acute and convalescent COVID-19 samples. Sources were T cells, B-cell-depleted T cells, or PBMCs; the material itself was cDNA or gDNA.

Germline CDR1 is SGHDN and CDR2 is FVKESK. The CDR3 covers 15 residues. Trimming removed 1 base at V and 4 bases at J, with 11 bases between. The data were produced by immunoSEQ multiplex PCR, yet TCRdb's version contains in-frame clones alone and is incomplete. The data show about 210,000 clones, about four fifths seen once. The sequence was obtained from a man in his sixties with acute or convalescent COVID-19. The chain carries TRBV14 and TRBJ2-1, with D tentatively TRBD2 (6 bases). The sample comprised peripheral blood. The CDR3 bases are TGTGCCAGCAGCCAAGTCCCGGGGGTGTACAATGAGCAGTTCTTC. It codes for CASSQVPGVYNEQFF.